These 18 T cell receptor beta chains share one sample of origin, sequenced in a study of T cells after yellow fever vaccination. TCRdb reanalysed the 5' RACE reads using MiXCR and keeps one entry per CDR3 protein. The sample carries 300,000 to 400,000 distinct CDR3 sequences, approximately 9% recorded once. This specimen was PBMCs, taken on the day of the first yellow fever vaccination. Receptors originate from a man aged 18 to 30 who received the YFV17D yellow fever vaccine.

This clonotype has a handful of counts. The rearrangement links TRBV5-5 to TRBJ1-1, with unresolved D. Trimming stripped 2 bases from V and 3 bases from J, with 8 bases between. Germline CDR1 SGHKS, CDR2 YYEKEE (reference sequence). The length of the CDR3 is 13 residues. CDR3 DNA: TGTGCCAGCAGCTTCGCGGTTCACACTGAAGCTTTCTTT. Translated, it gives CASSFAVHTEAFF.

This clonotype was detected many times. The chain couples TRBV5-5 to TRBJ2-1; D is unresolved. Germline V gene sequence: CDR1 SGHKS, CDR2 YYEKEE (reference sequence). The CDR3 consists of 12 residues. V was shortened by 0 bases and J by 8 bases, with 6 bases between the two germline ends. Written as DNA, the CDR3 is TGTGCCAGCAGCTTGGCGGGTTATGAGCAGTTCTTC. Translating gives CASSLAGYEQFF.

The chain carries TRBV12-3 or TRBV12-4 and TRBJ2-2; 10 bases are shared with TRBD1. The CDR3 is 15 amino acids. After removal of 6 bases from V and 6 bases from J, the junction contained 7 bases not matched to a gene. In DNA, the CDR3 is TGTGCCAGCAGCCCAGGACAGGGGGTCTCCGGGGAGCTGTTTTTT. It specifies CASSPGQGVSGELFF.

The chain combines TRBV24-1 with TRBJ2-3, with D perhaps TRBD1 (5 bases). Per germline, CDR1 KGHDR and CDR2 SFDVKD. This CDR3 is 12 amino acids long. V was clipped by 5 bases and J by 6 bases, with 8 bases between them. In nucleotides, the CDR3 is TGTGCCACCAGTGCCCCAGGGGATACGCAGTATTTT. Its translation: CATSAPGDTQYF.

V is TRBV10-2 and J is TRBJ1-1, with TRBD1 matching over 7 bases. The V gene end was trimmed by 8 bases and the J gene end by 2 bases; junction bases not matched to a gene: 11. The germline gives CDR1 WSHSY, CDR2 SAAADI. The CDR3 contains 15 residues. The CDR3 here is CASSYRGRINTEAFF. CDR3 coding DNA: TGCGCCAGCTCCTACAGGGGACGTATTAACACTGAAGCTTTCTTT.

This clonotype was found a few times. The V and J genes are TRBV6-5 and TRBJ2-3, with unresolved D. Germline lookup yields CDR1 MNHEY and CDR2 SVGAGI. The CDR3 totals 15 residues. V dropped 4 bases and J dropped 5 bases, with 16 bases sitting between them. The CDR3 here is CASSFPSGRGDTQYF. In DNA form, the CDR3 reads TGTGCCAGCAGTTTCCCGAGTGGTCGCGGAGATACGCAGTATTTT.

The chain joins TRBV20-1 to TRBJ2-5; D unclear. Trimming removed 0 bases at V and 2 bases at J, with 10 bases between. The CDR3 runs to 14 residues. CDR1 and CDR2 (germline): DFQATT, SNEGSKA (reference sequence). The CDR3 region is CSARDRVMQETQYF. The CDR3 nucleotides are TGCAGTGCTAGAGATCGGGTTATGCAAGAGACCCAGTACTTC.

This clonotype was detected a few times. The chain links TRBV20-1 to TRBJ2-1; D might be TRBD2 (7 bases). CDR3 length: 13 residues. Trimming cost V 6 bases and J 6 bases, with 15 bases left between them. Germline CDR1 reads DFQATT; CDR2 reads SNEGSKA (reference sequence). The CDR3 region is CSAIRGASNEQFF. CDR3 bases: TGCAGTGCGATACGGGGGGCCAGCAATGAGCAGTTCTTC.

This clonotype was picked up a small number of times. This sequence joins TRBV19 and TRBJ2-5; D uncertain. V lost 5 bases and J lost 5, with 12 bases in between. CDR3 size: 13 residues. The germline CDR1 and CDR2 sequences are LNHDA and SQIVND (reference sequence). CDR3 protein: CASSPRAAETQYF. The CDR3 DNA follows: TGTGCCAGTAGTCCTCGGGCCGCGGAGACCCAGTACTTC.

This clonotype was seen more than once but under ten times. The rearrangement links TRBV7-9 to TRBJ1-1; D might be TRBD1 (5 bases). Germline CDR1 is SEHNR and CDR2 is FQNEAQ (reference sequence). V lost 5 bases and J lost 2, with 12 bases in between. The CDR3 covers 14 residues. CDR3 residues: CASSQRGSNTEAFF. CDR3 DNA: TGTGCCAGCAGCCAACGGGGGAGTAACACTGAAGCTTTCTTT.

The chain is built from TRBV7-8 and TRBJ1-6; D call uncertain. This CDR3 has 17 residues. The germline V gene encodes CDR1 SGHVS and CDR2 FQNEAQ. The V gene lost 1 base and the J gene lost 7 bases, with 17 bases spanning the gap. In nucleotides, the CDR3 is TGTGCCAGCAGCTTAGATACCGGTGGCACCCGGAATTCACCCCTCCACTTT. Translating it yields CASSLDTGGTRNSPLHF.

This clonotype was seen more than once but under ten times. This chain joins TRBV28 and TRBJ2-5; D not resolved. The CDR3 totals 13 residues. Trimming stripped 6 bases from V and 1 base from J, with 9 bases between. Germline V gene sequence: CDR1 MDHEN, CDR2 SYDVKM. CDR3 bases: TGTGCCAGCAGCCCCAGTCTCCAAGAGACCCAGTACTTC. Residues: CASSPSLQETQYF.

The rearrangement uses TRBV10-3 and TRBJ1-2; D remains unclear. Germline loops: CDR1 ENHRY, CDR2 SYGVKD. The CDR3 spans 14 residues. V lost 0 bases and J lost 5, with 10 bases in between. The CDR3 region is CAISESVNLYGYTF. CDR3 DNA sequence: TGTGCCATCAGTGAGTCGGTAAACCTATATGGCTACACCTTC.

V is TRBV20-1 and J is TRBJ1-6; perhaps TRBD1 as D (6 bases). Germline V CDR1 and CDR2: DFQATT, SNEGSKA (reference sequence). This CDR3 spans 15 amino acids. Trimming stripped 5 bases from V and 9 bases from J, with 20 bases between. This chain's CDR3 is CSASPRRGMGSPLHF. The CDR3 region has the DNA TGCAGTGCTTCCCCCCGCAGGGGCATGGGTTCACCCCTCCACTTT.

The chain uses TRBV9 and TRBJ1-2; tentative D call: TRBD1 (6 bases). Germline values: CDR1 SGDLS, CDR2 YYNGEE. The CDR3 covers 16 residues. Trimming stripped 3 bases from V and 5 bases from J, with 20 bases between. CDR3 nucleotide sequence: TGTGCCAGCAGCGGACCCCTTGGGGGCCCCACTTATGGCTACACCTTC. This translates into CASSGPLGGPTYGYTF.

The V call is TRBV5-1, the J call TRBJ2-7; D possibly uses TRBD1 or TRBD2 (5 bases each). The CDR3 is 15 amino acids. Germline loops: CDR1 SGHRS, CDR2 YFSETQ. V lost 4 bases and J 0 bases, leaving 14 bases between the germline ends. The CDR3 DNA follows: TGCGCCAGCAGCATCCGGGGCCGAGGCTCCTACGAGCAGTACTTC. It translates to CASSIRGRGSYEQYF.

This chain joins TRBV1 and TRBJ2-3; TRBD2, as called in the table, went unchecked against the DNA. TRBV1 is designated a pseudogene. The CDR3 is 15 amino acids. CDR3 DNA sequence: TGCACCAGCAGCCAACTAGCGGCCAGCACAGATACGCAGTATTTT. Translating gives CTSSQLAASTDTQYF.

V and J are TRBV7-2 and TRBJ2-7; 7 positions match TRBD2. Losses at the gene ends were 0 bases for V and 2 bases for J; bases not matched to a gene: 10. CDR3 length equals 17 residues. CDR1 and CDR2 (germline): SGHTA, FQGNSA. The CDR3 sequence is CASSLAIGGGSAYEQYF. The CDR3 DNA reads as TGTGCCAGCAGCTTAGCCATTGGGGGGGGATCGGCCTACGAGCAGTACTTC.